This passage covers 6 T cell receptor beta chains from one sample sequenced in a study of long-term antiretroviral therapy in people with HIV (dated by TCRdb to 2021 to 2024). The immunoSEQ hsTCRB v3.0 assay was used at survey level resolution to sequence the TRB variable region. TCRdb limited this immuneACCESS table to in-frame rearrangements with V and J called. A share of clones is missing; checked studies link under half to unresolved V genes, and the rest is unexplained. Here the sample has under 50,000 clones; approximately 85% occur a single time. The ten most abundant clones make up about 5.7% of the sample. The source material was unsorted PBMCs, sampled 3.1 years after starting antiretroviral therapy. Receptors originate from a woman aged 50 to 60 with HIV.

V gene TRBV11-2 combines with J gene TRBJ1-1; 11 bases match TRBD1. Trimming cost V 0 bases and J 4 bases; bases outside gene matches: 7. Germline V lookup: CDR1 SGHAT, CDR2 FQNNGV. The CDR3 has 17 amino acids. CDR3 protein: CASSLDQGQGEATEAFF. CDR3 nucleotides: TGTGCCAGCAGCTTAGACCAGGGACAGGGGGAGGCCACTGAAGCTTTCTTT.

The chain links TRBV7-8 to TRBJ2-5; D is perhaps TRBD2 (6 bases). Trimming took off 5 bases at V and 5 bases at J, with 12 bases between the two ends. The CDR3 totals 13 residues. CDR1 and CDR2 from the germline V gene are SGHVS and FQNEAQ. DNA for the CDR3: TGTGCCAGCAGCCCCCGGGGGAAGGAGACCCAGTACTTC. Protein product: CASSPRGKETQYF.

V and J are TRBV30 and TRBJ2-7; 7 bases are a match to TRBD1. The V gene end was trimmed by 5 bases and the J gene end by 6 bases; junction bases not matched to a gene: 7. Germline loops: CDR1 GTSNPN, CDR2 SVGIG (reference sequence). CDR3 length: 12 residues. The CDR3: CAWGRGLREQYF. In DNA, the CDR3 is TGTGCCTGGGGCAGGGGGTTGCGCGAGCAGTACTTC.

The sample holds a few counts of this clone. The chain uses TRBV2 and TRBJ2-5; D call uncertain. The CDR3 consists of 11 residues. Trimming pared 5 bases from V and 6 bases from J, leaving 7 bases between. Germline lookup yields CDR1 SNHLY and CDR2 FYNNEI. CDR3 residues: CASSSIQTQYF. CDR3 sequence (DNA): TGTGCCAGCAGTTCCATTCAGACCCAGTACTTC.

A few counts support this clone. The rearrangement joins TRBV30 to TRBJ1-5, with D unresolved. The CDR3 length is 14 residues. Germline V lookup: CDR1 GTSNPN, CDR2 SVGIG (reference sequence). V was pared by 0 bases and J by 0 bases, with 6 bases between. This CDR3 reads CAWSVTDSNQPQHF. The CDR3, as DNA: TGTGCCTGGAGTGTTACAGATAGCAATCAGCCCCAGCATTTT. The entire variable domain, with the rest obtained from reference TRBV30 and TRBJ1-5, is as follows: SQTIHQWPATLVQPVGSPLSLECTVEGTSNPNLYWYRQAAGRGLQLLFYSVGIGQISSEVPQNLSASRPQDRQFILSSKKLLLSDSGFYLCAWSVTDSNQPQHFGDGTRLSIL.

V gene TRBV10-3 combines with J gene TRBJ2-7; D gene uncertain. Germline CDR1 is ENHRY and CDR2 is SYGVKD. V lost 6 bases and J 0 bases, leaving 6 bases between the germline ends. The CDR3 has 12 residues. The CDR3 DNA reads TGTGCCATCAGGGACGGCTCCTACGAGCAGTACTTC. This sequence encodes CAIRDGSYEQYF.